The 28 T cell receptor beta chains below were found in one sample sequenced in a study of CD8 T cells in ankylosing spondylitis. Study results and limitations: A TCR beta motif of eight or nine highly homologous variants seemed to mark ankylosing spondylitis blood.

The antigens these receptors bind are not known. TCRdb ran MiXCR on the 5' RACE reads and lists one entry per CDR3 protein. The sample has around 890,000 distinct CDR3 sequences, about 10% seen once. Material for sequencing was blood, either unsorted or a sorted T cell fraction (not recorded which). The source is a male donor with ankylosing spondylitis.

CDR3 nucleotides: TGCAGTGCTAGCCACGGGGGAGATTACAATGAGCAGTTCTTC. This sequence encodes CSASHGGDYNEQFF. V is TRBV20-1 and J is TRBJ2-1, with a tentative D call TRBD2 (6 bases). Between the trimmed V and J ends, which lost 3 bases and 4 bases, there was a span of 13 bases. Germline V lookup: CDR1 DFQATT, CDR2 SNEGSKA (reference sequence). CDR3 length equals 14 residues.

This clonotype was recorded many times. The chain is built from TRBV7-2 and TRBJ1-2, with D possibly matching TRBD1 (5 bases). The length of the CDR3 is 12 residues. V lost 5 bases and J 4 bases, leaving 8 bases between the germline ends. Germline loops: CDR1 SGHTA, CDR2 FQGNSA. CDR3 loop: CASSPDSYGYTF. The CDR3, as DNA: TGTGCCAGCAGCCCCGACAGCTATGGCTACACCTTC.

This chain joins TRBV10-3 and TRBJ2-7; the D gene is possibly TRBD1 (6 bases). V was pared by 10 bases and J by 7 bases, with 20 bases between. This CDR3 spans 13 amino acids. Germline V gene data show CDR1 as ENHRY and CDR2 as SYGVKD. As DNA, the CDR3 is TGTGCCACTGCCGCCCGGGACACGGGGGAGCAGTACTTC. It is translated as CATAARDTGEQYF.

This clonotype was observed at least ten times. The chain links TRBV12-3 or TRBV12-4 to TRBJ2-5; the D is unclear. This CDR3 is 13 amino acids long. Trimming shortened V by 3 bases and J by 5 bases, and 10 bases separated the two germline ends. The CDR3 bases are TGTGCCAGCAGTTTCCGGGCTGAGGAGACCCAGTACTTC. Its protein product is CASSFRAEETQYF.

There are many counts of this clonotype. The chain couples TRBV6-2 or TRBV6-3 to TRBJ2-1, with 7 bases that match TRBD2. Germline values: CDR1 MNHEY, CDR2 SVGEGT. With 6 bases clipped from V and 4 bases from J, the junction kept 9 bases outside the gene matches. This CDR3 is 15 amino acids long. CDR3: CASSPRGTFYNEQFF. CDR3 DNA: TGTGCCAGCAGCCCGCGGGGGACCTTTTACAATGAGCAGTTCTTC.

DNA for the CDR3: TGTGCCAGCAGTTTAAGGCCCTCCGATAACTATGGCTACACCTTC. This encodes CASSLRPSDNYGYTF. The chain combines TRBV12-3 or TRBV12-4 with TRBJ1-2; D gene uncertain. This CDR3 has 15 residues. V lost 2 bases and J lost 1, with 11 bases in between.

This chain connects TRBV7-2 to TRBJ2-7, with D hard to call. Trimming shortened V by 2 bases and J by 3 bases, and 14 bases separated the two germline ends. This CDR3 has 15 residues. Germline loops: CDR1 SGHTA, CDR2 FQGNSA. The CDR3: CASSLSWLIFYEQYF. CDR3 in DNA: TGTGCCAGCAGCTTATCTTGGCTGATATTCTACGAGCAGTACTTC.

J is TRBJ2-1 and V is TRBV27; D is ambiguous. The CDR3 has 13 residues. Germline values: CDR1 MNHEY, CDR2 SMNVEV (reference sequence). Trimming pared 5 bases from V and 10 bases from J, leaving 15 bases between. CDR3 sequence reads: CASSIQYTGEQFF. DNA of the CDR3: TGTGCCAGCAGTATACAATATACCGGGGAGCAGTTCTTC.

This clonotype appeared many times. The rearrangement uses TRBV12-3 or TRBV12-4 and TRBJ1-2; D is perhaps TRBD1 (5 bases). V lost 2 bases and J lost 6, with 10 bases in between. CDR3 length: 13 amino acids. The CDR3 protein is CASSLLGVHGYTF. CDR3 bases: TGTGCCAGCAGTTTATTAGGGGTTCATGGCTACACCTTC.

This clonotype was seen a few times. The chain carries TRBV29-1 and TRBJ2-3, with TRBD1 matching 8 bases. With 0 bases clipped from V and 1 base from J, the junction kept 9 bases outside the gene matches. Germline lookup yields CDR1 SQVTM and CDR2 ANQGSEA. The CDR3 runs to 17 residues. The CDR3 loop reads CSVEDLVRGRGTDTQYF. CDR3 nucleotides: TGCAGCGTTGAAGATCTGGTCAGGGGGCGCGGCACAGATACGCAGTATTTT.

This clonotype has just a few counts. The chain is built from TRBV6-2 or TRBV6-3 and TRBJ1-5, with a tentative D call TRBD1 (6 bases). Trimming pared 3 bases from V and 3 bases from J, leaving 9 bases between. The CDR3 spans 14 residues. The germline V gene encodes CDR1 MNHEY and CDR2 SVGEGT. For the CDR3, the DNA is TGTGCCAGCAGTTATCCAGGGGACAATCAGCCCCAGCATTTT. It encodes CASSYPGDNQPQHF.

This clonotype has more than one count but fewer than ten. The V gene is TRBV30, the J gene TRBJ2-7; possibly TRBD1 for D (6 bases). Germline V lookup: CDR1 GTSNPN, CDR2 SVGIG (reference sequence). V gave up 2 bases and J gave up 2 bases, with 10 bases separating them. The CDR3 runs to 13 residues. The CDR3 reads CAWSLGAAYEQYF. In DNA, the CDR3 is TGTGCCTGGAGTCTGGGGGCCGCCTACGAGCAGTACTTC.

The CDR3 reads CASSLSSPGVTKNIQYF. DNA of the CDR3: TGTGCCAGCAGTTTATCTAGTCCAGGGGTTACCAAAAACATTCAGTACTTC. This chain joins TRBV28 and TRBJ2-4; TRBD1 is a possible D gene (6 bases). The CDR3 spans 17 residues. From germline, CDR1 is MDHEN and CDR2 SYDVKM. V was shortened by 1 base and J by 2 bases, with 15 bases between the two germline ends.

This sequence joins TRBV5-1 and TRBJ2-3, with 8 bases fitting TRBD2. There are 15 residues in the CDR3. The ends lost 3 bases at V and 1 base at J; junction bases unmatched: 4. Germline V CDR1 and CDR2: SGHRS, YFSETQ. CDR3 in amino acids: CASSWGAGGTDTQYF. The CDR3 nucleotides are TGCGCCAGCAGCTGGGGAGCGGGAGGCACAGATACGCAGTATTTT.

The V gene is TRBV20-1, the J gene TRBJ2-1; the D is unclear. The V end lost 0 bases, the J end lost 7 bases, and 10 bases lay between the germline ends. Germline V gene lookup returns CDR1 DFQATT and CDR2 SNEGSKA (reference sequence). The CDR3 contains 13 residues. For the CDR3, the DNA is TGCAGTGCTAGAGATGTCAGTGAAAATGAGCAGTTCTTC. Its protein product is CSARDVSENEQFF.

This clonotype was counted ten times or more. The rearrangement joins TRBV18 to TRBJ2-1; weak D call: TRBD1 (8 bases). The CDR3 has 13 amino acids. From germline, CDR1 is KGHSH and CDR2 LQKENI. Trimming removed 5 bases from V and 9 bases from J, with 14 bases in between. CDR3 loop: CASSMDREGEQFF. The CDR3, as DNA: TGTGCCAGCTCAATGGACAGGGAGGGTGAGCAGTTCTTC.

This clonotype was recorded a few times. This chain connects TRBV29-1 to TRBJ2-3, with a tentative D call TRBD2 (6 bases). The V gene lost 5 bases and the J gene lost 0 bases, with 15 bases spanning the gap. The CDR3 consists of 15 residues. Germline CDR1 is SQVTM and CDR2 is ANQGSEA. Written as DNA, the CDR3 is TGCAGCGTTCTAAATGCGGGGTCTAGCACAGATACGCAGTATTTT. Encoded protein: CSVLNAGSSTDTQYF.

The chain employs TRBV10-3 and TRBJ1-1; 7 nucleotides align to TRBD1. The trim removed 6 bases at V and 1 base at J, leaving 5 bases unmatched. The CDR3 has 14 amino acids. Germline loops: CDR1 ENHRY, CDR2 SYGVKD. CDR3 in amino acids: CAIRDRFSNTEAFF. CDR3 DNA sequence: TGTGCCATCAGGGACAGGTTCTCGAACACTGAAGCTTTCTTT.

This clonotype was counted many times. The gene calls are TRBV7-2 and TRBJ2-1; maybe TRBD2 (6 bases). CDR1 and CDR2 from the germline V gene are SGHTA and FQGNSA. This CDR3 spans 14 amino acids. V lost 1 base and J 7 bases, leaving 11 bases between the germline ends. CDR3 loop: CASSLVAGRNEQFF. The CDR3 DNA follows: TGTGCCAGCAGCTTAGTGGCGGGGAGGAATGAGCAGTTCTTC. Combining the CDR3 with reference TRBV7-2 and TRBJ2-1 gives the whole variable domain GAGVSQSPSNKVTEKGKDVELRCDPISGHTALYWYRQSLGQGLEFLIYFQGNSAPDKSGLPSDRFSAERTGGSVSTLTIQRTQQEDSAVYLCASSLVAGRNEQFFGPGTRLTVL.

The table lists this clonotype with many counts. The chain couples TRBV29-1 to TRBJ2-5, with 7 bases fitting TRBD2. The trim removed 4 bases at V and 2 bases at J, leaving 1 base unmatched. Germline values: CDR1 SQVTM, CDR2 ANQGSEA. This CDR3 has 12 residues. CDR3 loop: CSVGAGQETQYF. The CDR3 DNA follows: TGCAGCGTTGGAGCGGGGCAAGAGACCCAGTACTTC.

This clonotype was found a few times. The chain is built from TRBV3-1 and TRBJ2-5, with no clear D. The CDR3 length is 11 residues. V dropped 4 bases and J dropped 12 bases, with 12 bases sitting between them. From germline, CDR1 is LGHDT and CDR2 YNNKEL (reference sequence). Here the CDR3 reads CASSLRHVEYF. CDR3 coding DNA: TGTGCCAGCAGCCTACGACATGTGGAGTACTTC.

The V gene is TRBV9, the J gene TRBJ2-5; D call uncertain. V was pared by 0 bases and J by 4 bases, with 19 bases between. Germline V gene lookup returns CDR1 SGDLS and CDR2 YYNGEE. The CDR3 consists of 17 residues. For the CDR3, the DNA is TGTGCCAGCAGCGTAGGCCCCCTACGGTCATATGCAGAGACCCAGTACTTC. This encodes CASSVGPLRSYAETQYF.

The sample holds a few counts of this clonotype. The chain carries TRBV11-2 and TRBJ1-5; D unclear. The CDR3 covers 13 residues. The V end lost 4 bases, the J end lost 5 bases, and 9 bases lay between the germline ends. CDR1 SGHAT and CDR2 FQNNGV come from the germline V gene. For the CDR3, the DNA is TGTGCCAGCAGCTACCAAGATCATCAGCCCCAGCATTTT. It specifies CASSYQDHQPQHF.

J is TRBJ1-5 and V is TRBV20-1; no firm D call. V was clipped by 5 bases and J by 4 bases, with 15 bases between them. CDR3 length: 14 residues. CDR1 is DFQATT, CDR2 SNEGSKA, per germline (reference sequence). This CDR3 is CSAQDGRRNQPQHF. The CDR3 region has the DNA TGCAGTGCTCAGGACGGACGGAGGAATCAGCCCCAGCATTTT.

This clonotype appeared many times. The chain recombines TRBV29-1 with TRBJ2-1, with TRBD2 identical over 11 bases. The V gene's germline CDR1 is SQVTM and CDR2 ANQGSEA. The length of the CDR3 is 17 residues. V lost 5 bases to trimming and J lost 2 bases; unmatched junction nucleotides: 11. In DNA form, the CDR3 reads TGCAGCGTTTATAAAACTAGCGGGAGATCGACCTACAATGAGCAGTTCTTC. Its translation: CSVYKTSGRSTYNEQFF.

This clonotype turned up a few times. The chain is built from TRBV6-2 or TRBV6-3 and TRBJ2-5, with D uncertain. CDR1 is MNHEY, CDR2 SVGEGT, per germline. The CDR3 is made up of 14 amino acids. V lost 0 bases and J 0 bases, leaving 5 bases between the germline ends. In DNA, the CDR3 is TGTGCCAGCAGTTACTCGCCACACCAAGAGACCCAGTACTTC. Its translation: CASSYSPHQETQYF.

This clonotype was recorded at least ten times. The V and J genes are TRBV5-1 and TRBJ1-5; 9 bases are a match to TRBD1. Germline V gene data show CDR1 as SGHRS and CDR2 as YFSETQ. Germline trimming cut 4 bases from V and 2 bases from J; bases unmatched to any gene: 4. This CDR3 is 15 amino acids long. CDR3 bases: TGCGCCAGCAGCATGGGGGACAGGGGCAATCAGCCCCAGCATTTT. Encoded protein: CASSMGDRGNQPQHF.

This clonotype came up a few times. The chain carries TRBV7-9 and TRBJ2-6; a possible D gene is TRBD2 (5 bases). The V and J ends lost 1 base and 1 base respectively, with 8 bases between them. The CDR3 is 16 residues long. Looked up from germline, CDR1 is SEHNR and CDR2 is FQNEAQ (reference sequence). CDR3 sequence: CASSLVAGSGANVLTF. CDR3 bases: TGTGCCAGCAGCTTAGTTGCGGGTTCTGGGGCCAACGTCCTGACTTTC.